This entry is about one T cell receptor beta chain. Its antigen is not identified. Donors gave around 10 milliliters of peripheral blood apiece. Using a J-beta primer mix together with a sample-barcoded 5' primer, a second PCR was run for about 6 to 12 cycles. TCRdb recomputed calls from the 5' RACE reads with MiXCR, one row per CDR3 protein. The data contain some 750,000 distinct CDR3 sequences, about a fifth of them singletons. The sample comes from a study of blood T cells in healthy people across ages. Study as a whole: Capture by template switching was about one barcoded beta molecule per two T cells. Whole-study findings and limits: Correlation between TCR beta diversity and naive T cell percentage was strong. PBMCs that were unsorted prevented a conclusive naive versus antigen-experienced comparison.

Germline lookup yields CDR1 SEHNR and CDR2 FQNEAQ (reference sequence). The CDR3 is 16 amino acids. Trimming took off 5 bases at V and 2 bases at J, with 17 bases between the two ends. This sequence was found in a man aged 70-80 years in good health. Material for sequencing was blood. J is TRBJ2-3 and V is TRBV7-9; tentative D call: TRBD2 (6 bases). CDR3 region: CASSAGISGATDTQYF. In DNA, the CDR3 is TGTGCCAGCAGCGCGGGTATTAGCGGAGCCACAGATACGCAGTATTTT.